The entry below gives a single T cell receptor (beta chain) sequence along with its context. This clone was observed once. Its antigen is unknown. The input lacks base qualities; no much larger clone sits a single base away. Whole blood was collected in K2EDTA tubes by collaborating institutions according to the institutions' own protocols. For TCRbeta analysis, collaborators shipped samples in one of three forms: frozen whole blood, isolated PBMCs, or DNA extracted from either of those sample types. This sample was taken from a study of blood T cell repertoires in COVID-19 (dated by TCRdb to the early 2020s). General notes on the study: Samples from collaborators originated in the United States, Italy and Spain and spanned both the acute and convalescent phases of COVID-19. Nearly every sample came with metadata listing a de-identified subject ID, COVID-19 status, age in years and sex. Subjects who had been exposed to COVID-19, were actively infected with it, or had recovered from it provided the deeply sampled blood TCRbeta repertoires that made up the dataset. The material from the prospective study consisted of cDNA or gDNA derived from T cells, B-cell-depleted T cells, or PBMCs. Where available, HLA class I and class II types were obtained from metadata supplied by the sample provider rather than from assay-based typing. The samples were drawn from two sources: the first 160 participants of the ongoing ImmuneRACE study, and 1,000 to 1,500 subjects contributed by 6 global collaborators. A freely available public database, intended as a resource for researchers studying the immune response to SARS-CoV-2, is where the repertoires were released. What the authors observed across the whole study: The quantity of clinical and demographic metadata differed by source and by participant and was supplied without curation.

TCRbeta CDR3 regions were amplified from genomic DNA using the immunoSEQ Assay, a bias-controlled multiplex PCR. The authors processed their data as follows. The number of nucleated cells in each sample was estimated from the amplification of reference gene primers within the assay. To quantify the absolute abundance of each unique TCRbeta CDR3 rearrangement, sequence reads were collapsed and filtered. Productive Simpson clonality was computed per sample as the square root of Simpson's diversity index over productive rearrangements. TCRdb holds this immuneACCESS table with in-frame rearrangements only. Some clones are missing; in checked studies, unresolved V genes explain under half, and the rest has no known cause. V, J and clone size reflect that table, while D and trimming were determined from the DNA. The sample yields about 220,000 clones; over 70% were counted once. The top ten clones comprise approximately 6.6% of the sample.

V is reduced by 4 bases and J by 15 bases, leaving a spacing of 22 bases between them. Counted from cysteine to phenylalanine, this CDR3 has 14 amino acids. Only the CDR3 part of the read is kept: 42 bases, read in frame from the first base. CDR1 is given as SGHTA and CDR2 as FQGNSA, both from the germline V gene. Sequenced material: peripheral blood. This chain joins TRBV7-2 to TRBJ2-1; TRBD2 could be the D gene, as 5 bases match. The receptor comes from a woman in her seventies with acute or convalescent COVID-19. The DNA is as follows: TGTGCCAGCAGCTCAAGCGAACCTAGCTCAGAAAGGTTCTTC. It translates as CASSSSEPSSERFF. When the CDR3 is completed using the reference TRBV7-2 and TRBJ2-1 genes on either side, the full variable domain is GAGVSQSPSNKVTEKGKDVELRCDPISGHTALYWYRQSLGQGLEFLIYFQGNSAPDKSGLPSDRFSAERTGGSVSTLTIQRTQQEDSAVYLCASSSSEPSSERFFGPGTRLTVL.